The 11 T cell receptor beta chains given below trace back to one sample, sequenced in a study of blood T cell repertoires in COVID-19. Assay: immunoSEQ multiplex PCR; the TCRdb copy retains only in-frame clones and omits some. This sample carries about 200,000 clones, 80% to 90% of them seen once, and the ten largest clones take nearly 4.5%. The sequencing input was peripheral blood. These receptors all stem from a man in his fifties or sixties with acute or convalescent COVID-19.

V gene TRBV5-1 combines with J gene TRBJ2-3, with D tentatively TRBD1 (5 bases). The CDR3 contains 14 residues. V lost 3 bases and J lost 5, with 13 bases in between. Per germline, CDR1 SGHRS and CDR2 YFSETQ. The chain's CDR3 is CASSSGIAGDTQYF. CDR3 nucleotide sequence: TGCGCCAGCAGCTCAGGGATAGCCGGAGATACGCAGTATTTT. The entire variable domain, with the rest obtained from reference TRBV5-1 and TRBJ2-3, is as follows: KAGVTQTPRYLIKTRGQQVTLSCSPISGHRSVSWYQQTPGQGLQFLFEYFSETQRNKGNFPGRFSGRQFSNSRSEMNVSTLELGDSALYLCASSSGIAGDTQYFGPGTRLTVL.

This clone was seen once. V gene TRBV5-1 combines with J gene TRBJ2-3, with 8 positions matching TRBD1. Germline V gene data show CDR1 as SGHRS and CDR2 as YFSETQ. V shed 5 bases and J 3 bases; nucleotides not matched to a gene: 14. This CDR3 spans 17 amino acids. DNA of the CDR3: TGCGCCAGCAGTTCTCGATACGACAGGGGCTTAACAGATACGCAGTATTTT. It is translated as CASSSRYDRGLTDTQYF.

The CDR3 sequence: CASSVASSNQPQHF. In DNA, the CDR3 is TGTGCCAGCAGCGTAGCCAGTAGCAATCAGCCCCAGCATTTT. The chain uses TRBV9 and TRBJ1-5; D gene uncertain. Between the trimmed V and J ends, which lost 0 bases and 0 bases, there was a span of 4 bases. Germline lookup yields CDR1 SGDLS and CDR2 YYNGEE. The CDR3 is 14 residues long.

The V gene is TRBV14, the J gene TRBJ1-2, with 7 bases fitting TRBD1. The CDR3 loop spans 14 amino acids. V shed 3 bases, J shed 4 bases, and the junction held 5 bases outside the gene matches. In germline, CDR1 is SGHDN, CDR2 FVKESK. This CDR3 reads CASSHDRAIYGYTF. CDR3 nucleotides: TGTGCCAGCAGCCACGACAGGGCGATCTATGGCTACACCTTC.

The chain couples TRBV7-2 to TRBJ1-2, with D possibly matching TRBD1 (6 bases). Per the germline V gene, CDR1 is SGHTA and CDR2 is FQGNSA. The V end lost 5 bases, the J end lost 3 bases, and 25 bases lay between the germline ends. The CDR3 sequence is 18 residues long. This chain's CDR3 is CASSSPGGQRKSDYGYTF. DNA for the CDR3: TGTGCCAGCAGCAGCCCCGGAGGACAGCGAAAATCGGACTATGGCTACACCTTC.

The gene calls are TRBV5-1 and TRBJ2-5; maybe TRBD2 (6 bases). There are 14 residues in the CDR3. Germline assignment: CDR1 SGHRS and CDR2 YFSETQ. Trimming removed 1 base from V and 0 bases from J, with 7 bases in between. The chain's CDR3 is CASSLTGDQETQYF. CDR3 DNA: TGCGCCAGCAGCTTGACGGGGGACCAAGAGACCCAGTACTTC.

V and J are TRBV7-8 and TRBJ1-5; 7 bases are shared with TRBD1. Germline assignment: CDR1 SGHVS and CDR2 FQNEAQ. V was clipped by 5 bases and J by 6 bases; unmatched bases: 13. The CDR3 consists of 16 residues. CDR3 in amino acids: CASSLGTVGVAQPQHF. CDR3 nucleotides: TGTGCCAGCAGCCTAGGGACAGTCGGGGTGGCTCAGCCCCAGCATTTT.

The chain has TRBV18 and TRBJ1-2; a weak D match, TRBD1 (5 bases). This CDR3 has 13 amino acids. Germline V CDR1 and CDR2: KGHSH, LQKENI. The V end lost 1 base, the J end lost 8 bases, and 11 bases lay between the germline ends. The CDR3 sequence is CASSPQGKGGYTF. The CDR3 bases are TGTGCCAGCTCACCACAGGGGAAGGGAGGCTACACCTTC.

This clone was seen a handful of times. The chain carries TRBV12-3 or TRBV12-4 and TRBJ1-6, with a possible D match to TRBD1 (5 bases). The length of the CDR3 is 13 residues. V gave up 5 bases and J gave up 9 bases, with 11 bases separating them. The CDR3 loop is CASSRTGISPLHF. CDR3 bases: TGTGCCAGCAGTCGAACAGGAATTTCACCCCTCCACTTT.

The genes are TRBV9 and TRBJ1-2; the match to TRBD1 covers 8 bases. Germline loops: CDR1 SGDLS, CDR2 YYNGEE. V shed 3 bases, J shed 3 bases, and the junction held 13 bases outside the gene matches. This CDR3 region has 17 residues. CDR3 region: CASSAGSRDRGYYGYTF. The CDR3 nucleotides read TGTGCCAGCAGCGCCGGTAGCCGAGACAGGGGTTACTATGGCTACACCTTC. The full variable domain, in which reference TRBV9 and TRBJ1-2 provide the parts outside the CDR3, is DSGVTQTPKHLITATGQRVTLRCSPRSGDLSVYWYQQSLDQGLQFLIQYYNGEERAKGNILERFSAQQFPDLHSELNLSSLELGDSALYFCASSAGSRDRGYYGYTFGSGTRLTVV.

The V call is TRBV10-3, the J call TRBJ1-2; 12 nucleotides align to TRBD1. Germline CDR1 is ENHRY and CDR2 is SYGVKD. The CDR3 consists of 18 residues. The J segment lost 2 bases and the V segment lost 3 bases, leaving 10 bases of the junction unmatched. CDR3 sequence: CAISEIRDRGRGNYGYTF. As DNA, the CDR3 is TGTGCCATCAGTGAAATAAGGGACAGGGGGCGCGGGAACTATGGCTACACCTTC.